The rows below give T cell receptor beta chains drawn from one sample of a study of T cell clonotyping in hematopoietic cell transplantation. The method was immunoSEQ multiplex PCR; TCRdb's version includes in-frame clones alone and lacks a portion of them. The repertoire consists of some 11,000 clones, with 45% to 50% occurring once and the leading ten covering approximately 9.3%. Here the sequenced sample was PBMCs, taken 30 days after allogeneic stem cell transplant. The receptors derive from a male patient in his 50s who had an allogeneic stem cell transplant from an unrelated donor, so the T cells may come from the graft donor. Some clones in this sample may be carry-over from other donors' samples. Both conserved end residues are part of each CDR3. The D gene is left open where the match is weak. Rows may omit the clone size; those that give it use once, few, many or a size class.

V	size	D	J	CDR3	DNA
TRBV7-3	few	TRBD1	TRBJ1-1	CASSLNGQGGNMNTEAFF	TGTGCCAGCAGCCTCAACGGACAGGGAGGTAACATGAACACTGAAGCTTTCTTT
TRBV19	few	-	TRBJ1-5	CASSMSGPQHF	TGTGCCAGTAGTATGTCAGGGCCCCAGCATTTT
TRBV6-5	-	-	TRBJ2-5	CASSLSDGGTQYF	TGTGCCAGCTCCCTTAGCGACGGAGGGACCCAGTACTTC
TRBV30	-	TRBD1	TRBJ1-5	CAWRESAGGYQPQHF	TGTGCCTGGAGGGAGTCTGCAGGGGGTTATCAGCCCCAGCATTTT
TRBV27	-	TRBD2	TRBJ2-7	CASSLLAGSFYEQYF	TGTGCCAGCAGTCTTCTAGCGGGAAGTTTCTACGAGCAGTACTTC
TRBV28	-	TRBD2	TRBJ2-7	CASTLAGDSYEQYF	TGTGCCAGCACCCTAGCGGGAGACTCCTACGAGCAGTACTTC
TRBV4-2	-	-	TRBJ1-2	CASSQASGTNHREGYTF	TGTGCCAGCAGCCAAGCCTCCGGGACAAATCATCGTGAGGGCTACACCTTC
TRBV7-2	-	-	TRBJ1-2	CASSLGQKTYYGYTF	TGTGCCAGCAGCTTAGGACAAAAGACCTACTATGGCTACACCTTC
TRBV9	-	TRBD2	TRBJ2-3	CASGPSGRDTQYF	TGTGCCAGCGGCCCTAGCGGGAGGGATACGCAGTATTTT
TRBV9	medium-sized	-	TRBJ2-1	CASSVAGEGYNEQFF	TGTGCCAGCAGCGTAGCAGGGGAGGGCTACAATGAGCAGTTCTTC
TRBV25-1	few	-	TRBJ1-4	CASSEAGSGEKLFF	TGTGCCAGCAGTGAAGCCGGATCCGGCGAAAAACTGTTTTTT
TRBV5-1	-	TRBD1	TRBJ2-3	CASSFDRVTDTQYF	TGCGCCAGCAGCTTTGACAGGGTTACAGATACGCAGTATTTT
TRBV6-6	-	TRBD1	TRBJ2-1	CVTQGAGNEQFF	TGTGTCACGCAGGGGGCCGGTAATGAGCAGTTCTTC
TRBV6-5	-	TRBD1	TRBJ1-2	CASSYLTLTGENGYTF	TGTGCCAGCAGTTATCTCACCTTAACAGGGGAGAATGGCTACACCTTC
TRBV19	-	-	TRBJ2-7	CASREGTGIYEQYF	TGTGCCAGTAGAGAAGGTACAGGGATATACGAGCAGTACTTC
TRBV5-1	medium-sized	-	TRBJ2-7	CASSSSYEQYF	TGCGCCAGCAGCTCCAGCTACGAGCAGTACTTC
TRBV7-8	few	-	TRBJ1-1	CASSHGNGAEAFF	TGTGCCAGCAGCCACGGGAACGGCGCTGAAGCTTTCTTT
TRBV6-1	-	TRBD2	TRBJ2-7	CASSEASGTYEQYF	TGTGCCAGCAGTGAGGCTAGCGGGACCTACGAGCAGTACTTC
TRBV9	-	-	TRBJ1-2	CASSVDGSVGGYTF	TGTGCCAGCAGCGTAGATGGTAGCGTTGGAGGCTACACCTTC
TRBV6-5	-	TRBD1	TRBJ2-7	CASSYSTGQTFYEQYF	TGTGCCAGCAGTTACTCGACGGGACAGACTTTCTACGAGCAGTACTTC
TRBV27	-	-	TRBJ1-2	CASSLYRDFYGYTF	TGTGCCAGCAGTTTATATCGGGACTTCTATGGCTACACCTTC
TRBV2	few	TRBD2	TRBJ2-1	CATAAGAMYNEQFF	TGTGCCACCGCGGCGGGAGCGATGTACAATGAGCAGTTCTTC
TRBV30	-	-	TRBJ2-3	CAAGEAADTQYF	TGTGCCGCAGGGGAAGCGGCAGATACGCAGTATTTT
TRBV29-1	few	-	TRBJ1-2	CSVEEGVGYTF	TGCAGCGTTGAAGAAGGGGTCGGCTACACCTTC
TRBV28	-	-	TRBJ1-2	CASLDWVNYGYTF	TGTGCCAGCCTAGATTGGGTTAACTATGGCTACACCTTC
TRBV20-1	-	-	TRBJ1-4	CSADKREKLFF	TGCAGTGCCGATAAGAGGGAAAAACTGTTTTTT
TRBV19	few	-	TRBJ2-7	CASSWTLRENEQYF	TGTGCCAGTAGTTGGACACTCCGGGAAAACGAGCAGTACTTC
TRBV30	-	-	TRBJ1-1	CAWGFTEAFF	TGTGCCTGGGGGTTCACTGAAGCTTTCTTT
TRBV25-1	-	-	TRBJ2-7	CASSPLGLLREQYF	TGTGCCAGCAGTCCCCTGGGACTTTTGCGGGAGCAGTACTTC
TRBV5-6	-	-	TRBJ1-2	CASTEDSPNYGYTF	TGTGCCAGCACCGAGGACAGCCCTAACTATGGCTACACCTTC
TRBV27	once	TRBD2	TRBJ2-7	CASSLSGTSPYEQYF	TGTGCCAGCAGTTTGTCCGGGACTAGTCCCTACGAGCAGTACTTC
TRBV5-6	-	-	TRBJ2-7	CASSLAVTYEQYF	TGTGCCAGCAGCTTGGCAGTCACCTACGAGCAGTACTTC
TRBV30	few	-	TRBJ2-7	CAWSRDIPPEQYF	TGTGCCTGGAGTCGAGACATTCCCCCCGAGCAGTACTTC
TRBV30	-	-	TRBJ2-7	CAWSIGSYEQYF	TGTGCCTGGAGTATCGGGAGCTACGAGCAGTACTTC
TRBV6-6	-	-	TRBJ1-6	CACSYGQDNSPLHF	TGTGCCTGCAGTTACGGGCAGGATAATTCACCCCTCCACTTT
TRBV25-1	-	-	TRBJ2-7	CASSDGPYYEQYF	TGTGCCAGCAGTGACGGACCATACTACGAGCAGTACTTC
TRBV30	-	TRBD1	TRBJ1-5	CAWSVRTGGHQPQHF	TGTGCCTGGAGTGTACGGACAGGGGGCCATCAGCCCCAGCATTTT
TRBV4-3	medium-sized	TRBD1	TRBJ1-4	CASSEQGVDEKLFF	TGCGCCAGCAGTGAACAGGGGGTTGATGAAAAACTGTTTTTT
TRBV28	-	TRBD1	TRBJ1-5	CASQYRGNQPQHF	TGTGCCAGTCAGTACAGGGGTAATCAGCCCCAGCATTTT
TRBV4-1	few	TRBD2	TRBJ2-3	CASSQWTSGSADTQYF	TGCGCCAGCAGCCAATGGACTAGCGGATCGGCAGATACGCAGTATTTT
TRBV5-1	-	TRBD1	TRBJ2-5	CASSRIGTEETQYF	TGCGCCAGCAGTCGAATAGGGACAGAAGAGACCCAGTACTTC
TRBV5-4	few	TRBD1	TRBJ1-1	CASSGRGAEAFF	TGTGCCAGCAGCGGCAGGGGGGCCGAAGCTTTCTTT
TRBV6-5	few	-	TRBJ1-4	CASSPDRTGKLFF	TGTGCCAGCAGCCCCGACAGGACCGGAAAACTGTTTTTT
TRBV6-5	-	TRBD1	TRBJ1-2	CASRPGGGPRGGYTF	TGTGCCAGCAGACCAGGGGGGGGTCCTCGAGGTGGCTACACCTTC
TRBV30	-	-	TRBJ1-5	CAWNRGGGQPQHF	TGTGCCTGGAACCGGGGAGGAGGTCAGCCCCAGCATTTT
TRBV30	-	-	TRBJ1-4	CAWSGLQGGSEKLFF	TGTGCCTGGAGTGGGCTACAGGGAGGTAGCGAAAAACTGTTTTTT
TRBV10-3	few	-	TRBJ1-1	CAVRGNTEAFF	TGTGCCGTCAGGGGGAACACTGAAGCTTTCTTT
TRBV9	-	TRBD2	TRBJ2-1	CARSGKGGRYNEQFF	TGTGCCAGGAGCGGGAAGGGCGGACGCTACAATGAGCAGTTCTTC
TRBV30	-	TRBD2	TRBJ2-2	CAWSVGGSANTGELFF	TGTGCCTGGAGTGTAGGCGGGAGCGCGAACACCGGGGAGCTGTTTTTT
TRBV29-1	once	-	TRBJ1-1	CSVVDGSLGTEAFF	TGCAGCGTTGTGGACGGGTCCCTGGGGACTGAAGCTTTCTTT
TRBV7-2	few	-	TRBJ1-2	CASSSGGPGYTF	TGTGCCAGCAGCTCTGGGGGGCCTGGCTACACCTTC
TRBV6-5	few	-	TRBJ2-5	CASSFRGETQYF	TGTGCCAGCAGTTTCCGGGGGGAGACCCAGTACTTC
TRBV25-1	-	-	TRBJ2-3	CASSELDTDTQYF	TGTGCCAGCAGTGAACTAGACACAGATACGCAGTATTTT
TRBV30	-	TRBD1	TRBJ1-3	CAWSEDREARNTIYF	TGTGCCTGGAGTGAGGACAGGGAAGCTCGAAACACCATATATTTT
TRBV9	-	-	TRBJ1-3	CASSVATGSSGNTIYF	TGTGCCAGCAGCGTAGCTACAGGGAGCTCTGGAAACACCATATATTTT
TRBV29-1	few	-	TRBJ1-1	CSVESPTGEAFF	TGCAGCGTTGAATCCCCGACGGGTGAAGCTTTCTTT
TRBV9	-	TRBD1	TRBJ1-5	CASSLSTGRNQPQHF	TGTGCCAGCAGCCTCTCGACAGGGAGGAATCAGCCCCAGCATTTT